These 14 T cell receptor beta chains share one sample of origin, sequenced in a study of cytomegalovirus exposure and HLA in healthy donors. It was with 60 Vbeta and 13 Jbeta primers that the PCR ran. Generated by immunoSEQ multiplex PCR, the TCRdb table keeps only in-frame clones and is missing some. The sample shows around 120,000 clones, around 84% of them seen only once. The specimen sequenced was PBMCs. These receptors all come from a man aged 18 to 29 in good health and CMV-seronegative.

The V call is TRBV25-1, the J call TRBJ1-2; D not certain. The CDR3 sequence is 13 residues long. Per the germline V gene, CDR1 is MGHDK and CDR2 is SYGVNS. Trimming shortened V by 0 bases and J by 3 bases, and 5 bases separated the two germline ends. As DNA, the CDR3 is TGTGCCAGCAGTGAATATCAGGACTATGGCTACACCTTC. This gives the protein CASSEYQDYGYTF.

This chain connects TRBV6-5 to TRBJ1-1; D gene uncertain. In germline, CDR1 is MNHEY, CDR2 SVGAGI. The CDR3 extends over 14 amino acids. The germline V and J ends were trimmed by 2 bases and 1 base, with 8 bases remaining between them. CDR3 amino acids: CASSYNVRNTEAFF. In DNA form, the CDR3 reads TGTGCCAGCAGTTACAACGTTAGGAACACTGAAGCTTTCTTT.

J is TRBJ1-4 and V is TRBV9, with 9 bases fitting TRBD1. The germline CDR1 and CDR2 sequences are SGDLS and YYNGEE. After removal of 3 bases from V and 8 bases from J, the junction contained 8 bases not matched to a gene. The CDR3 sequence is 15 residues long. The CDR3 bases are TGTGCCAGCAGCGCCCGGGGACAGGGATTGGAAAAACTGTTTTTT. It translates to CASSARGQGLEKLFF.

The chain couples TRBV11-2 to TRBJ1-2; 7 bases agree with TRBD1. Trimming removed 5 bases from V and 0 bases from J; junction bases left unmatched: 9. The CDR3 extends over 16 amino acids. In germline, CDR1 is SGHAT, CDR2 FQNNGV. CDR3 DNA: TGTGCCAGCAGCCTCAGGACAGGCCCCGCTAACTATGGCTACACCTTC. This gives the protein CASSLRTGPANYGYTF.

The rearrangement uses TRBV27 and TRBJ2-3; D call uncertain. The V gene lost 0 bases and the J gene lost 2 bases, with 18 bases spanning the gap. The CDR3 totals 18 residues. Germline CDR1 reads MNHEY; CDR2 reads SMNVEV (reference sequence). In nucleotides, the CDR3 is TGTGCCAGCAGTTTATCAAACGACCGAGGAGCAAACACAGATACGCAGTATTTT. Translated: CASSLSNDRGANTDTQYF.

This chain joins TRBV6-6 and TRBJ2-2; D call uncertain. Trimming took off 4 bases at V and 0 bases at J, with 6 bases between the two ends. The CDR3 runs 14 residues. CDR1 is MNHNY, CDR2 SVGAGI, per germline (reference sequence). The CDR3 here is CASSFRSNTGELFF. The CDR3 coding sequence is TGTGCCAGCAGTTTCAGGTCGAACACCGGGGAGCTGTTTTTT.

On this clone itself: One end of the junction does not line up with germline, which may come from a read error. The V gene is TRBV6-1, the J gene TRBJ2-3, with 8 bases that match TRBD2. This CDR3 has 15 residues. CDR1 is MNHNS and CDR2 is SASEGT in the germline V gene. CDR3 nucleotide sequence: TGTGCCAGCAGCGAAGCGGGGGCAAGCACAGATACGCAGTATTTT. This translates into CASSEAGASTDTQYF.

The V and J genes are TRBV6-5 and TRBJ1-2; D might be TRBD1 (5 bases). The germline CDR1 and CDR2 sequences are MNHEY and SVGAGI. There are 15 residues in the CDR3. The V and J ends lost 8 bases and 2 bases respectively, with 18 bases between them. CDR3 region: CASLPWGGENYGYTF. CDR3 DNA sequence: TGTGCCAGCCTTCCCTGGGGGGGGGAGAACTATGGCTACACCTTC.

This clone was detected only a few times. The genes are TRBV11-2 and TRBJ2-5, with 8 positions matching TRBD2. J gave up 0 bases and V 1 base, and 4 bases lay outside the gene matches. The CDR3 extends over 16 amino acids. In germline, CDR1 is SGHAT, CDR2 FQNNGV. CDR3 bases: TGTGCCAGCAGCTTAGGTACAGCGGGGGACCAAGAGACCCAGTACTTC. It is translated as CASSLGTAGDQETQYF. Full variable domain (outside the CDR3, taken from reference TRBV11-2 and TRBJ2-5): EAGVAQSPRYKIIEKRQSVAFWCNPISGHATLYWYQQILGQGPKLLIQFQNNGVVDDSQLPKDRFSAERLKGVDSTLKIQPAKLEDSAVYLCASSLGTAGDQETQYFGPGTRLLVL.

This clone was observed a single time. The chain joins TRBV5-1 to TRBJ2-3; 12 bases fit TRBD2. The CDR3 spans 18 residues. After removal of 0 bases from V and 2 bases from J, the junction contained 7 bases not matched to a gene. Germline CDR1 and CDR2: SGHRS and YFSETQ. CDR3 DNA sequence: TGCGCCAGCAGCTTGGGACTAGCGGGGGCCGTCTCCACAGATACGCAGTATTTT. Its protein is CASSLGLAGAVSTDTQYF.

The J gene is TRBJ2-2, the V gene TRBV6-4; D perhaps matches TRBD2 (5 bases). This CDR3 has 15 amino acids. With 6 bases removed from V and 2 bases from J, the gap between germline ends came to 13 bases. Germline CDR1 and CDR2: MRHNA and SNTAGT. CDR3 protein: CASRPGVLNTGELFF. The CDR3 DNA sequence: TGTGCCAGCAGGCCCGGGGTATTAAACACCGGGGAGCTGTTTTTT.

This chain joins TRBV25-1 and TRBJ2-7, with 7 bases lining up with TRBD1. The V gene end was trimmed by 2 bases and the J gene end by 0 bases; junction bases not matched to a gene: 4. Germline loops: CDR1 MGHDK, CDR2 SYGVNS. CDR3 length: 15 residues. The CDR3 DNA reads as TGTGCCAGCAGTGAAACAGGGGAGAGCTCCTACGAGCAGTACTTC. Translated: CASSETGESSYEQYF.

This clone was recorded a few times. The chain uses TRBV14 and TRBJ2-5; 8 bases are a match to TRBD1. In germline, CDR1 is SGHDN, CDR2 FVKESK. The CDR3 consists of 16 residues. The J segment lost 5 bases and the V segment lost 1 base, leaving 9 bases of the junction unmatched. The CDR3 region has the DNA TGTGCCAGCAGCCAAGGTGGCAGGGGGCTCGCGGAGACCCAGTACTTC. Translation: CASSQGGRGLAETQYF.

In this sample, this clone turned up a few times. The chain carries TRBV7-3 and TRBJ2-3; D unresolved. This CDR3 has 13 residues. Between the trimmed V and J ends, which lost 4 bases and 4 bases, there was a span of 9 bases. Germline lookup yields CDR1 SGHTA and CDR2 FQGTGA. The CDR3 sequence: CASSSPNPDTQYF. The CDR3 DNA is TGTGCCAGCAGCTCCCCCAATCCAGATACGCAGTATTTT.